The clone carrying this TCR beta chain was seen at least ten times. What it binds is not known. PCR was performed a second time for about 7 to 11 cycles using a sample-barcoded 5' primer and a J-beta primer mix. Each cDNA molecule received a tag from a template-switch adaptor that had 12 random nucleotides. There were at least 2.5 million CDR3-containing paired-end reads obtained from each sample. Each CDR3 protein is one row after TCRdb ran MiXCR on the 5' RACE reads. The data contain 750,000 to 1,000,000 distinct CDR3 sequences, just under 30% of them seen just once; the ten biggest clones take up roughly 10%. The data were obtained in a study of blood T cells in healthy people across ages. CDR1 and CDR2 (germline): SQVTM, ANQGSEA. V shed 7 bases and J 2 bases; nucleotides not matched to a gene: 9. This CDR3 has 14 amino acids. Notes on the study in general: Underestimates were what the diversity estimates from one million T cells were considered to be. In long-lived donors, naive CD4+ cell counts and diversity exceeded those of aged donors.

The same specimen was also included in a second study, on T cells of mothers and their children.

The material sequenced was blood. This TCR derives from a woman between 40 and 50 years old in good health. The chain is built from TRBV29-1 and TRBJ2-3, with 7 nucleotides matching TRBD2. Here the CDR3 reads CSGKLAIDTDTQYF. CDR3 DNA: TGCAGCGGCAAACTAGCGATTGACACAGATACGCAGTATTTT.